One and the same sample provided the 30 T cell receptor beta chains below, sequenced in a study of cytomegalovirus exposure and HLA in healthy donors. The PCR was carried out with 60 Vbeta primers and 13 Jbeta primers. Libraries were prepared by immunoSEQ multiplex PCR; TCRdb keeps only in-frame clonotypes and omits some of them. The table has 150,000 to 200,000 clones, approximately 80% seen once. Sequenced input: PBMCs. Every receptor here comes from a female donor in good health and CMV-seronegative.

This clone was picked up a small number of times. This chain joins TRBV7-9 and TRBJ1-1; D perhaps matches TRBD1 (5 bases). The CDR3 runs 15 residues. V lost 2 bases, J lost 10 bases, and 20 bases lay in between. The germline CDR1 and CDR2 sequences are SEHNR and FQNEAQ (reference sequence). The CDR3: CASSLSSMWGDGAFF. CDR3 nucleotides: TGTGCCAGCAGCTTAAGTTCGATGTGGGGGGACGGAGCTTTCTTT.

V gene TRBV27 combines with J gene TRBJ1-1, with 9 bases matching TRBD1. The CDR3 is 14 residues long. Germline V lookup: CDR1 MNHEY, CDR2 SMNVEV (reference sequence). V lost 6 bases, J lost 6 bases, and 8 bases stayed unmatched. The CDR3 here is CASRPTGGRAEAFF. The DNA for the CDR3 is TGTGCCAGCAGGCCGACAGGGGGAAGGGCTGAAGCTTTCTTT.

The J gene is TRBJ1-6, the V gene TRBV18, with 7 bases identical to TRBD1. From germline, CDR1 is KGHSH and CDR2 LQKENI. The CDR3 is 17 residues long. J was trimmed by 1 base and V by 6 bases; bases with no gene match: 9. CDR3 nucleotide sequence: TGTGCCAGCTCGAACTCAGGGGGAAAGTCCTATAATTCACCCCTCCACTTT. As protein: CASSNSGGKSYNSPLHF.

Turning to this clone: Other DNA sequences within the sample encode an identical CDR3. The DNA for the CDR3 is TGTGCCAGCAGTTCTGGTAGGCTAGCGGGGAACAATGAGCAGTTCTTC. Its protein product is CASSSGRLAGNNEQFF. The chain employs TRBV27 and TRBJ2-1, with 9 bases matching TRBD2. The V gene's germline CDR1 is MNHEY and CDR2 SMNVEV (reference sequence). The trim removed 4 bases at V and 5 bases at J, leaving 9 bases unmatched. The CDR3 consists of 16 residues.

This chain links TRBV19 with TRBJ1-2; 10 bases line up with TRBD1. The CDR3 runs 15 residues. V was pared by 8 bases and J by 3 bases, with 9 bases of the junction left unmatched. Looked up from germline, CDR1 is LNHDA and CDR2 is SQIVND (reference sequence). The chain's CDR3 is CASCSWDRGDYGYTF. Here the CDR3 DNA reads TGTGCCAGTTGTTCCTGGGACAGGGGTGACTATGGCTACACCTTC.

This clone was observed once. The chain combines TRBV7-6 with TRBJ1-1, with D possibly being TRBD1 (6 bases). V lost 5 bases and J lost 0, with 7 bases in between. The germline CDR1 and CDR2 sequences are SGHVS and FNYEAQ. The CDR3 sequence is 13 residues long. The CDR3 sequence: CASSTGLNTEAFF. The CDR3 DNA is TGTGCCAGCAGCACAGGGCTGAACACTGAAGCTTTCTTT.

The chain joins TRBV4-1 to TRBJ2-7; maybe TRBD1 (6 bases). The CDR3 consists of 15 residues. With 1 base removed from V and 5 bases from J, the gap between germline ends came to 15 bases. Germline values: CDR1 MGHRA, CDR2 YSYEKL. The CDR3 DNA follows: TGCGCCAGCAGCCAAGTGGGCGGCAGGGGCCACGAGCAGTACTTC. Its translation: CASSQVGGRGHEQYF.

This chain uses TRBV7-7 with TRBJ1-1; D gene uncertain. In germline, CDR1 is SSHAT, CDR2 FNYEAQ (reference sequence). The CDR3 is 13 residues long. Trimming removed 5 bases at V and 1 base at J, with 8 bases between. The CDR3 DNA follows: TGTGCCAGCAGCCTCGTCCCGAACACTGAAGCTTTCTTT. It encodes CASSLVPNTEAFF.

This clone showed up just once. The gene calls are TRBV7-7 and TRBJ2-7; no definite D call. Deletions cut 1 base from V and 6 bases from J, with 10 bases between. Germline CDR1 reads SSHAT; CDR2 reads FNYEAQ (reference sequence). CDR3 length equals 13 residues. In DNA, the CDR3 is TGTGCCAGCAGCTTAGGTCCCCTCTTCGAGCAGTACTTC. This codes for CASSLGPLFEQYF.

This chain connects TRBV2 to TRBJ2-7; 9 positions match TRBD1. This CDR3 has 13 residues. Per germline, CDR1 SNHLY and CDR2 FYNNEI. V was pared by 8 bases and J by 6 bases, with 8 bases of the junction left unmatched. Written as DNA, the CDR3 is TGTGCCAGCGGAAGGGACAGGGTTGGCGAGCAGTACTTC. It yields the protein CASGRDRVGEQYF.

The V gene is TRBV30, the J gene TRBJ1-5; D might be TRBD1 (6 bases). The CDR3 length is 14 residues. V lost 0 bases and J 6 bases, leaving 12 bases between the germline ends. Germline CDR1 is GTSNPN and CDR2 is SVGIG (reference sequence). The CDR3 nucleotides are TGTGCCTGGAGTGTTTTAGGGGGAGCTCAGCCCCAGCATTTT. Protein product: CAWSVLGGAQPQHF.

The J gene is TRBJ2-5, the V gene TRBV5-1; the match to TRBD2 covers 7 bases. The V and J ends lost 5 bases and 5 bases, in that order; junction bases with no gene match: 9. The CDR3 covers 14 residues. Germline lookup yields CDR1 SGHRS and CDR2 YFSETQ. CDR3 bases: TGCGCCAGCAGGGCCGGGACTAACTTGGAGACCCAGTACTTC. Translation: CASRAGTNLETQYF. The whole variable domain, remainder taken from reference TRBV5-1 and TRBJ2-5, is KAGVTQTPRYLIKTRGQQVTLSCSPISGHRSVSWYQQTPGQGLQFLFEYFSETQRNKGNFPGRFSGRQFSNSRSEMNVSTLELGDSALYLCASRAGTNLETQYFGPGTRLLVL.

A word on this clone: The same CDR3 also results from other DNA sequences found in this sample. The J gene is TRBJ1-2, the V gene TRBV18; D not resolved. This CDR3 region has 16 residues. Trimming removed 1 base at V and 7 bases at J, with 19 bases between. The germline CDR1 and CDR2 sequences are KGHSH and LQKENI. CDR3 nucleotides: TGTGCCAGCTCACCACTCAAGACGGGGTCGTTGTTTGGCTACACCTTC. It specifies CASSPLKTGSLFGYTF.

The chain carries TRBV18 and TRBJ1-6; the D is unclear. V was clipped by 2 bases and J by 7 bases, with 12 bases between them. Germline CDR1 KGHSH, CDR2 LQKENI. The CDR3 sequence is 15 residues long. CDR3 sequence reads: CASSPDPAGNSPLHF. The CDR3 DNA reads TGTGCCAGCTCACCAGACCCGGCGGGGAATTCACCCCTCCACTTT.

CDR3 amino acids: CASSLTGTYNEQFF. The CDR3 DNA sequence: TGTGCCAGCAGCCTAACCGGTACCTACAATGAGCAGTTCTTC. The gene calls are TRBV7-2 and TRBJ2-1; D gene ambiguous. This CDR3 is 14 amino acids long. V lost 5 bases to trimming and J lost 2 bases, with 10 bases between them. Germline assignment: CDR1 SGHTA and CDR2 FQGNSA.

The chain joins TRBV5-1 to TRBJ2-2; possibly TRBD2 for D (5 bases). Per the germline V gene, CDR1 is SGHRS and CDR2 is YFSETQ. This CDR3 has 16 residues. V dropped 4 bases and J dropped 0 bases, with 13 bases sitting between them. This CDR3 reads CASSPPGKSNTGELFF. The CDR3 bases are TGCGCCAGCAGCCCACCGGGGAAATCGAACACCGGGGAGCTGTTTTTT.

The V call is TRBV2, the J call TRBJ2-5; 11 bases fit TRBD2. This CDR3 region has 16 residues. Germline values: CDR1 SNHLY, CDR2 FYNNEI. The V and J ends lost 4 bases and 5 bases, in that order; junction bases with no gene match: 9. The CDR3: CASSGGSGGAWETQYF. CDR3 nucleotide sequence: TGTGCCAGCAGTGGAGGTAGCGGGGGGGCTTGGGAGACCCAGTACTTC.

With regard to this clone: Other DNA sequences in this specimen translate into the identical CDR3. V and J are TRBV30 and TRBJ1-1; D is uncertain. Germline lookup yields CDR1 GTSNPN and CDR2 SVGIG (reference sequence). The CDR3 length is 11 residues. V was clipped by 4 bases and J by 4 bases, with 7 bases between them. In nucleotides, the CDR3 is TGTGCCTGGACTCGGGGCACTGAAGCTTTCTTT. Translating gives CAWTRGTEAFF. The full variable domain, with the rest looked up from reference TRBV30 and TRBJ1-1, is SQTIHQWPATLVQPVGSPLSLECTVEGTSNPNLYWYRQAAGRGLQLLFYSVGIGQISSEVPQNLSASRPQDRQFILSSKKLLLSDSGFYLCAWTRGTEAFFGQGTRLTVV.

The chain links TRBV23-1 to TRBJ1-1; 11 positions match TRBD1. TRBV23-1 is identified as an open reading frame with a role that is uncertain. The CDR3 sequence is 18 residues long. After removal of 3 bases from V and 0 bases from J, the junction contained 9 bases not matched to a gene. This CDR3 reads CASSHYGGTGGMNTEAFF. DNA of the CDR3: TGCGCCAGCAGTCATTACGGCGGGACAGGGGGGATGAACACTGAAGCTTTCTTT.

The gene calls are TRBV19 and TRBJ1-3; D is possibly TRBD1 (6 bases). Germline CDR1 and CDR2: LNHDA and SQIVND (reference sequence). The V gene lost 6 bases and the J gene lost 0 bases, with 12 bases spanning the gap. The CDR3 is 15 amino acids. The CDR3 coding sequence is TGTGCCAGTAGCCCGGACAGCATCTCTGGAAACACCATATATTTT. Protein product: CASSPDSISGNTIYF.

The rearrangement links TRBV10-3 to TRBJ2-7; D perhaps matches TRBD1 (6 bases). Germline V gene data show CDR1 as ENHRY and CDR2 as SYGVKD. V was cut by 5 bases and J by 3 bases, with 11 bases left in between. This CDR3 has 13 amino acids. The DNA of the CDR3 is TGTGCCATCAGTCCAGGGGCGCGCTACGAGCAGTACTTC. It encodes CAISPGARYEQYF.

The DNA of the CDR3 is TGTGCCAGTTTGGACACCAACTCCTACGAGCAGTACTTC. It encodes CASLDTNSYEQYF. The chain carries TRBV19 and TRBJ2-7; maybe TRBD1 (5 bases). This CDR3 comprises 13 residues. The germline V gene encodes CDR1 LNHDA and CDR2 SQIVND (reference sequence). V lost 8 bases to trimming and J lost 0 bases, with 11 bases between them. The variable domain in full, with the rest retrieved from reference TRBV19 and TRBJ2-7, is DGGITQSPKYLFRKEGQNVTLSCEQNLNHDAMYWYRQDPGQGLRLIYYSQIVNDFQKGDIAEGYSVSREKKESFPLTVTSAQKNPTAFYLCASLDTNSYEQYFGPGTRLTVT.

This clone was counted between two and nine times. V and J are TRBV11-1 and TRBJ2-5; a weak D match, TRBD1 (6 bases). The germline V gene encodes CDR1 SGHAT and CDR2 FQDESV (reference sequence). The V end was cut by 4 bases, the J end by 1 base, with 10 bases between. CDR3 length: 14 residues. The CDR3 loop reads CASSYRDTQETQYF. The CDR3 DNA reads TGTGCCAGCAGCTACCGGGACACCCAAGAGACCCAGTACTTC.

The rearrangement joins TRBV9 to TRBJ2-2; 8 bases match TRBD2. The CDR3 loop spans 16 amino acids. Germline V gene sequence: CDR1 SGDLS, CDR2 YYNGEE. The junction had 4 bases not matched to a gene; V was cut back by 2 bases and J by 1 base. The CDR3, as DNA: TGTGCCAGCAGCGTGGCGGGGGGAGTGAACACCGGGGAGCTGTTTTTT. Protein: CASSVAGGVNTGELFF.

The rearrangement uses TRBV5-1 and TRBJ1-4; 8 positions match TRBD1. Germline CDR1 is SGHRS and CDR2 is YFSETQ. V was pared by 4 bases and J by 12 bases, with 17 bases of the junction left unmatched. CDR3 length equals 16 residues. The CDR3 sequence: CASSQTRQGLSGELFF. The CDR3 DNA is TGCGCCAGCAGCCAGACGCGACAGGGGTTATCTGGGGAACTGTTTTTT.

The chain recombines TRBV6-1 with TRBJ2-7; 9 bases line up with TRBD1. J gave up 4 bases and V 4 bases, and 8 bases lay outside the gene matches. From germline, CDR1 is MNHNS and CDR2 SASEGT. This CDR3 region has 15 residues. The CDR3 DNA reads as TGTGCCAGCAGTGTCGGCGGGACAGGGAAGTACGAGCAGTACTTC. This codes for CASSVGGTGKYEQYF.

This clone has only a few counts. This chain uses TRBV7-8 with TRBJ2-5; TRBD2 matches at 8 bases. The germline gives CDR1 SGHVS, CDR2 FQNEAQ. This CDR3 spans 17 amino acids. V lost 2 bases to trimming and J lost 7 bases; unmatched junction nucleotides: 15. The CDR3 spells CASSLIPPLAGMGTQYF. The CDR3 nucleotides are TGTGCCAGCAGCTTAATCCCCCCGCTAGCGGGTATGGGGACCCAGTACTTC.

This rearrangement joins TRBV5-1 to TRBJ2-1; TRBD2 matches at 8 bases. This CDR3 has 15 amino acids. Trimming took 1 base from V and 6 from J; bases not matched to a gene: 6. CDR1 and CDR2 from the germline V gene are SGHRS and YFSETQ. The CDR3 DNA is TGCGCCAGCAGCTTGAGAGCGGGGGCAGGCAATGAGCAGTTCTTC. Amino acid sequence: CASSLRAGAGNEQFF.

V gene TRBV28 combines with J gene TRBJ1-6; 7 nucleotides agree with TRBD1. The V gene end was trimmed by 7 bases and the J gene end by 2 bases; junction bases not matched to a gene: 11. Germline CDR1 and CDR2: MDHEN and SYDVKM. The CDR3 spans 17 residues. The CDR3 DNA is TGTGCCAGCATTCAAGGGGGCCTAAATACCTATAATTCACCCCTCCACTTT. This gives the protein CASIQGGLNTYNSPLHF.

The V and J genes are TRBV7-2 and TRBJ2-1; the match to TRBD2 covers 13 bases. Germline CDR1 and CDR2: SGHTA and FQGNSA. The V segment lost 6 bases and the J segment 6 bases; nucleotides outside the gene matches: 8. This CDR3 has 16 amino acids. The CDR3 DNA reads TGTGCCAGCAGACTAGCGGGAGGGCCCTCAGGCAATGAGCAGTTCTTC. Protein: CASRLAGGPSGNEQFF.